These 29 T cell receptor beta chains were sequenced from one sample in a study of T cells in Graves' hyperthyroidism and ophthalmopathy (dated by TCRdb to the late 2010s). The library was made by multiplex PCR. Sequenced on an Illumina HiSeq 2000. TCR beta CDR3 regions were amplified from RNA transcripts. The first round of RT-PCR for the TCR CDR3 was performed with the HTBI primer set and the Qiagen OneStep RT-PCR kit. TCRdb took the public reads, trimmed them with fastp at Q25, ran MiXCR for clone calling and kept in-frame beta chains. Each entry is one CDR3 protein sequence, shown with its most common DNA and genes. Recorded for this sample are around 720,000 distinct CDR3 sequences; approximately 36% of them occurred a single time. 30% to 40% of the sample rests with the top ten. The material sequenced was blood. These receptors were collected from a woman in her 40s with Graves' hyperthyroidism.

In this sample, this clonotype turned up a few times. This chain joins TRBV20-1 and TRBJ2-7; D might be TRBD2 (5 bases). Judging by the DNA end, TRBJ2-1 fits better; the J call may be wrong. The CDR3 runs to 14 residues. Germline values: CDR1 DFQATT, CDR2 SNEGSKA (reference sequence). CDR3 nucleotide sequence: TGCAGTGCTAGGGATAGGATCGGGCGGGATGAGCAGTTCTTC. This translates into CSARDRIGRDEQFF.

DNA for the CDR3: TGTGCCAGCAGAACTAGCGGGACGCCCGGGGAGCTGTTTTTT. It translates to CASRTSGTPGELFF. The chain employs TRBV12-3 or TRBV12-4 and TRBJ2-2; the match to TRBD2 covers 10 bases. The CDR3 is made up of 14 amino acids. V was pared by 6 bases and J by 6 bases, with 4 bases of the junction left unmatched.

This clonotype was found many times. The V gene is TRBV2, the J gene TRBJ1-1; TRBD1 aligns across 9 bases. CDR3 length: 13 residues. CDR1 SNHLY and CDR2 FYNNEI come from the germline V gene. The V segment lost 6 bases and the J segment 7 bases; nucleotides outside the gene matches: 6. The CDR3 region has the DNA TGTGCCAGCAGCTTAGGACAGGGGTTTGAAGCTTTCTTT. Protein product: CASSLGQGFEAFF.

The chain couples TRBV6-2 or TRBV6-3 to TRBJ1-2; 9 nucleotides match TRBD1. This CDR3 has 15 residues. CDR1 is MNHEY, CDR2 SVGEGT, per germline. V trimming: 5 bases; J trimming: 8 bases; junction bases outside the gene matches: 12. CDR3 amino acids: CASSAIGQGTRGYTF. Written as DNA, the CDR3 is TGTGCCAGCAGTGCAATCGGACAGGGGACGCGAGGCTACACCTTC.

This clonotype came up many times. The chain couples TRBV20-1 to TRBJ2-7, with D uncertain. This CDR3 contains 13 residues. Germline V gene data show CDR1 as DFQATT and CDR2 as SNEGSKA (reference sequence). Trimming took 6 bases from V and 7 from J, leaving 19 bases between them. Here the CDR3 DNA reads TGCAGTGCCACCCCATCGGGCTTCAGGGAGCAGTACTTC. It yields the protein CSATPSGFREQYF.

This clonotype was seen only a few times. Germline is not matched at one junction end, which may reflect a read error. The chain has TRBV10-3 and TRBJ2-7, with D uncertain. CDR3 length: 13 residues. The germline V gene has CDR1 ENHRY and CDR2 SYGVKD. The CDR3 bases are TGTGCCATCAGTGTCCTGTTCGGCTACGGGCAGTACTTC. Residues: CAISVLFGYGQYF.

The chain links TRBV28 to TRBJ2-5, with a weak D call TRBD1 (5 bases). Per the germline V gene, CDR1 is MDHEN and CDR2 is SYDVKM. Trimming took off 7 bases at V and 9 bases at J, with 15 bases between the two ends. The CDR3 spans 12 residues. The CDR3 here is CASIGDRVPQYF. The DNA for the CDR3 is TGTGCCAGCATAGGGGATCGGGTGCCCCAGTACTTC.

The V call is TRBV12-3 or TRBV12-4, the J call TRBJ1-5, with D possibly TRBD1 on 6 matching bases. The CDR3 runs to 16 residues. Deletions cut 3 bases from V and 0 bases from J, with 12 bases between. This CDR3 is CASSFRGGYSNQPQHF. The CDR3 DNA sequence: TGTGCCAGCAGTTTTAGGGGGGGTTATAGCAATCAGCCCCAGCATTTT.

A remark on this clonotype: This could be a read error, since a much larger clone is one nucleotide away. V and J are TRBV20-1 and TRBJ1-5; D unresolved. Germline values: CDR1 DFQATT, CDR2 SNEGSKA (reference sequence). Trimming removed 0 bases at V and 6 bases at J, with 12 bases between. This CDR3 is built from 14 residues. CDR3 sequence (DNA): TGCAGTGCTAGAGAGGGAGGGATAGGTCAGCCCCAGCATTTT. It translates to CSAREGGIGQPQHF.

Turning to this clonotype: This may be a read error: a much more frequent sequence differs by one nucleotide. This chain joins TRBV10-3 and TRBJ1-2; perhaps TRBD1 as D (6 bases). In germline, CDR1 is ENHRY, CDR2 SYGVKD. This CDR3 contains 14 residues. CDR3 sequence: CALSESRDTYGYTF. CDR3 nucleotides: TGTGCCCTCAGTGAGTCCCGGGACACCTATGGCTACACCTTC.

CDR3 in amino acids: CASSYPYSTEAFF. The CDR3 nucleotides read TGTGCCAGCAGTTACCCTTACAGCACTGAAGCTTTCTTT. This rearrangement joins TRBV12-3 or TRBV12-4 to TRBJ1-1, with D hard to call. CDR3 length: 13 residues. V dropped 4 bases and J dropped 4 bases, with 10 bases sitting between them.

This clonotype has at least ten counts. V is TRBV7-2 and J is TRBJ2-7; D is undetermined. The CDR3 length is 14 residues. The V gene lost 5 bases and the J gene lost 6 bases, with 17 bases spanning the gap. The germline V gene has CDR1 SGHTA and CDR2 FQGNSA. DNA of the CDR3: TGTGCCAGCAGCCCACCAAAGGCCTCTCTCGAGCAGTACTTC. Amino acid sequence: CASSPPKASLEQYF.

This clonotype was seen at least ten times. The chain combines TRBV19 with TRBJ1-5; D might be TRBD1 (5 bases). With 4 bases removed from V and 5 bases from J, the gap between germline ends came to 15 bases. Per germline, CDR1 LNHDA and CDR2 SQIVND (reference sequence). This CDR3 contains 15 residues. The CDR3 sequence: CASSTRPSGYQPQHF. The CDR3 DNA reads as TGTGCCAGTAGTACCCGACCTTCAGGGTATCAGCCCCAGCATTTT. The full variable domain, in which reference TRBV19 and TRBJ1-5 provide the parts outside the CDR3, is DGGITQSPKYLFRKEGQNVTLSCEQNLNHDAMYWYRQDPGQGLRLIYYSQIVNDFQKGDIAEGYSVSREKKESFPLTVTSAQKNPTAFYLCASSTRPSGYQPQHFGDGTRLSIL.

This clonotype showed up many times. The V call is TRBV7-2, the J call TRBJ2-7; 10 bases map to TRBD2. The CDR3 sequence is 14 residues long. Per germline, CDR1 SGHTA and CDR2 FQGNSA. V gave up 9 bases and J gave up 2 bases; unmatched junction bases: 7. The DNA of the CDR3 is TGTGCCAGTTCCGGGACTAGCGCCACCTACGAGCAGTACTTC. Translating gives CASSGTSATYEQYF.

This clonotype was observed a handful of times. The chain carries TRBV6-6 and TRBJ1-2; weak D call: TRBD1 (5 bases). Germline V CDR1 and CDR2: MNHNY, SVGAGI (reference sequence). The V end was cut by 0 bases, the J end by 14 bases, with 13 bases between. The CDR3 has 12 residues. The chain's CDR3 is CASSYSRGRRTF. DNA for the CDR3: TGTGCCAGCAGTTACTCGAGGGGCAGGAGGACCTTC.

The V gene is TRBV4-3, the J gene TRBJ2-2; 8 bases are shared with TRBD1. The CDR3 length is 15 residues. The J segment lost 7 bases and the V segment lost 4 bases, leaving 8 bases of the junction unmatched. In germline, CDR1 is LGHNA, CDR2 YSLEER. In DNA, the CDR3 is TGCGCCAGCAGCCGGGGTCAGGGGGCGGACGGGGAGCTGTTTTTT. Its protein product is CASSRGQGADGELFF.

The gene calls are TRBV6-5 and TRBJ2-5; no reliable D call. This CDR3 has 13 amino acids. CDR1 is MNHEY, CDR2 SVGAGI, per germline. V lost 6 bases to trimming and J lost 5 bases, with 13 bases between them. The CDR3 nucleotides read TGTGCCAGCAGCGCCGGGCCTGTCGAGACCCAGTACTTC. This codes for CASSAGPVETQYF.

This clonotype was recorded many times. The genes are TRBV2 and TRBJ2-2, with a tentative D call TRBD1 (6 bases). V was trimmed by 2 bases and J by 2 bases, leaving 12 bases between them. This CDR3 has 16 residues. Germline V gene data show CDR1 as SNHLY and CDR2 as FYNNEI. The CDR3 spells CASSEIGTSNTGELFF. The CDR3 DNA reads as TGTGCCAGCAGTGAAATAGGGACATCTAACACCGGGGAGCTGTTTTTT.

For the CDR3, the DNA is TGTGCCAGTAGTACAGGGGGTAAGGCGAACACTGAAGCTTTCTTT. Protein sequence: CASSTGGKANTEAFF. J is TRBJ1-1 and V is TRBV19; TRBD1 agrees at 7 bases. J gave up 1 base and V 4 bases, and 6 bases lay outside the gene matches. This CDR3 spans 15 amino acids. Germline loops: CDR1 LNHDA, CDR2 SQIVND (reference sequence).

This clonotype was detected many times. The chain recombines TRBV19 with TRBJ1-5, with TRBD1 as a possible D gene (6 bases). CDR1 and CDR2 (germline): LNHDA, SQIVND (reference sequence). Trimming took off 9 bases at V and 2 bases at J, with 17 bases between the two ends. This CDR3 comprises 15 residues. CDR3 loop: CASSPQGGGNQPQHF. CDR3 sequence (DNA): TGTGCCAGCAGCCCACAGGGCGGCGGCAATCAGCCCCAGCATTTT.

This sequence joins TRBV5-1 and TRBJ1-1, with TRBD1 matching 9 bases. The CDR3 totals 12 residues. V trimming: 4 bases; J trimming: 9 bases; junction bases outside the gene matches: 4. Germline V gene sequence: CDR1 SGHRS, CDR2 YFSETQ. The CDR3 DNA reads TGCGCCAGCAGCGAACAGGGGGCTCAAGCTTTCTTT. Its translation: CASSEQGAQAFF.

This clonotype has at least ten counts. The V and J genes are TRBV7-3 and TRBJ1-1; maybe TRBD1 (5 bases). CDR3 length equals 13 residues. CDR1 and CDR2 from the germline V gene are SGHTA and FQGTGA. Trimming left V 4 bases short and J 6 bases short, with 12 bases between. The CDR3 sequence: CASSSGGVAEAFF. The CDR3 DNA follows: TGTGCCAGCAGCTCAGGAGGGGTGGCTGAAGCTTTCTTT.

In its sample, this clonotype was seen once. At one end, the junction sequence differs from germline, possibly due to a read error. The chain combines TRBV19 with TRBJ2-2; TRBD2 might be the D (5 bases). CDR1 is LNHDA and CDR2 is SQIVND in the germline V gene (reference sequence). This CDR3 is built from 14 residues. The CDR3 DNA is TGTGCCAGTAGAGGCTTCCCAGACACCGGGGAGCTGGTTTTT. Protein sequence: CASRGFPDTGELVF.

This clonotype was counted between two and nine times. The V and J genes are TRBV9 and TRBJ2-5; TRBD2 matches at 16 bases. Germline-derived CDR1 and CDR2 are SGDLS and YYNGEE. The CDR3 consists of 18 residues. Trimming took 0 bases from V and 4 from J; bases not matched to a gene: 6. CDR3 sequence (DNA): TGTGCCAGCAGCGTAGGTCCGGGACTAGCGGGGGGGCCAGAGACCCAGTACTTC. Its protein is CASSVGPGLAGGPETQYF.

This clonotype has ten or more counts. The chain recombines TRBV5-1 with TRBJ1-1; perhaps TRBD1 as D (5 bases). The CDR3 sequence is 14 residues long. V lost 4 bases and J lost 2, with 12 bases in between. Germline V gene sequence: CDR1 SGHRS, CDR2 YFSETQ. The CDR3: CASSTGPRNTEAFF. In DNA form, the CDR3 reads TGCGCCAGCAGCACGGGACCCAGAAACACTGAAGCTTTCTTT.

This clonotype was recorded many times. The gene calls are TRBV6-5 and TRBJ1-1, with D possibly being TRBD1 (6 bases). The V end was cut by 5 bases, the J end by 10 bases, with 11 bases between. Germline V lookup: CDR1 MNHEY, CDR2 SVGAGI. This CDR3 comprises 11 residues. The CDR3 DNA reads TGTGCCAGCAGTAGGGGGAGTGGAGCTTTCTTT. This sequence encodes CASSRGSGAFF.

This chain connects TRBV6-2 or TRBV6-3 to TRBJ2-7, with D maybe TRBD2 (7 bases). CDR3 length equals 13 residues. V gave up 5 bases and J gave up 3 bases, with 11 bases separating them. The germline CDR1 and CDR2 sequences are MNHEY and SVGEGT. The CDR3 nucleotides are TGTGCCAGCAGTCGCGGGGGACACTACGAGCAGTACTTC. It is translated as CASSRGGHYEQYF.

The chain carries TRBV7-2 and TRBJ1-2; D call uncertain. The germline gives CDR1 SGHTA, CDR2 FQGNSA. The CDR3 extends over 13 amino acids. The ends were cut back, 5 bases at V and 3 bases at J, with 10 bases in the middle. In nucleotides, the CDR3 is TGTGCCAGCAGCCCGGAGGTCGACTATGGCTACACCTTC. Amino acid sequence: CASSPEVDYGYTF.

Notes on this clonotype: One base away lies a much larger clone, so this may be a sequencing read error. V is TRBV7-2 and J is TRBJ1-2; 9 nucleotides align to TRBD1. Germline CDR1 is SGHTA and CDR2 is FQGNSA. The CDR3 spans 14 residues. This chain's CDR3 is CASSRGQGFDGHTF. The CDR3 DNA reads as TGTGCCAGCAGCAGGGGACAGGGATTCGATGGCCACACCTTC. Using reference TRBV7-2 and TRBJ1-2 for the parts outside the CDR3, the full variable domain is GAGVSQSPSNKVTEKGKDVELRCDPISGHTALYWYRQSLGQGLEFLIYFQGNSAPDKSGLPSDRFSAERTGGSVSTLTIQRTQQEDSAVYLCASSRGQGFDGHTFGSGTRLTVV.